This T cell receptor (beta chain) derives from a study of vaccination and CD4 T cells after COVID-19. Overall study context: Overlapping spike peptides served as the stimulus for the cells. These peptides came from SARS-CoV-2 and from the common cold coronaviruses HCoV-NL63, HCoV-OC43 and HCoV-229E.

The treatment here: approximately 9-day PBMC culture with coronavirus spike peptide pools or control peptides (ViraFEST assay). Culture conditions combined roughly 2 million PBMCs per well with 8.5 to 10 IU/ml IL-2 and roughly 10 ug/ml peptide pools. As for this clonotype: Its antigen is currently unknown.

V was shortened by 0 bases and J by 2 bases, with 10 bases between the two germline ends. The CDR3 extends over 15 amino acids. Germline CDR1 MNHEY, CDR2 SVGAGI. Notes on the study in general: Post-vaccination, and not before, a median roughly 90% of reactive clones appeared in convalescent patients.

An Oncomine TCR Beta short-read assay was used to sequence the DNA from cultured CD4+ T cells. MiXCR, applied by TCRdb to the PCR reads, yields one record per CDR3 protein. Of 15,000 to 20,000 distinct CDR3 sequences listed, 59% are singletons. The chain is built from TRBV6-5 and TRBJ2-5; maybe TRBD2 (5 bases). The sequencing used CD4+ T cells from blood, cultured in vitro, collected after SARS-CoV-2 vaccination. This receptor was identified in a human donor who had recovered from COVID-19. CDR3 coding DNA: TGTGCCAGCAGTTACTCGAATGGCGGGCAAGAGACCCAGTACTTC. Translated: CASSYSNGGQETQYF.